These 19 T cell receptor beta chains originate from one sample sequenced in a study of T cells in Graves' hyperthyroidism and ophthalmopathy. Researchers took RNA transcripts and amplified the TCR beta CDR3 regions from them. RT-PCR in the first round (using the HTBI primer set) targeted the TCR CDR3. TCRdb processed the multiplex PCR reads anew with MiXCR; each CDR3 protein has one entry. Of 250,000 to 300,000 distinct CDR3 sequences listed, roughly 13% were seen once; the top ten hold around 8%. Sequencing was carried out using blood. The receptors shown here come from a woman aged 40 to 49 with Graves' hyperthyroidism.

The rearrangement joins TRBV27 to TRBJ2-3; 10 nucleotides align to TRBD1. CDR1 MNHEY and CDR2 SMNVEV come from the germline V gene (reference sequence). This CDR3 has 16 residues. With V trimmed by 4 bases and J by 1 base, 5 bases remained unmatched. The CDR3 is CASSSSGTGGTDTQYF. The CDR3 DNA reads as TGTGCCAGCAGTTCCTCCGGGACAGGGGGCACAGATACGCAGTATTTT.

This clonotype came up a few times. The chain couples TRBV20-1 to TRBJ1-5; D is unresolved. V lost 6 bases to trimming and J lost 3 bases, with 6 bases between them. There are 11 residues in the CDR3. Germline assignment: CDR1 DFQATT and CDR2 SNEGSKA (reference sequence). The CDR3 bases are TGCAGTGCCGGGTACAATCAGCCCCAGCATTTT. Translation: CSAGYNQPQHF.

This sequence joins TRBV27 and TRBJ2-7; 11 nucleotides line up with TRBD2. The CDR3 runs to 13 residues. Looked up from germline, CDR1 is MNHEY and CDR2 is SMNVEV (reference sequence). V was pared by 2 bases and J by 7 bases, with 1 base of the junction left unmatched. In nucleotides, the CDR3 is TGTGCCAGCAGTTTAACTAGCGGGAGAGAGCAGTACTTC. Translation: CASSLTSGREQYF.

In its sample, this clonotype was seen many times. The chain couples TRBV19 to TRBJ1-1; D ambiguous. The length of the CDR3 is 11 residues. Germline V gene sequence: CDR1 LNHDA, CDR2 SQIVND (reference sequence). Trimming took 6 bases from V and 4 from J, leaving 6 bases between them. The CDR3 protein is CASSGLTEAFF. The CDR3, as DNA: TGTGCCAGTAGCGGCCTCACTGAAGCTTTCTTT.

This clonotype was seen a few times. The V and J genes are TRBV12-3 or TRBV12-4 and TRBJ2-7; 7 bases map to TRBD2. V lost 5 bases, J lost 3 bases, and 16 bases stayed unmatched. The CDR3 contains 17 residues. The CDR3 bases are TGTGCCAGCAGTGTACCTTCCCCTTGGCGGGAGATCTACGAGCAGTACTTC. Protein: CASSVPSPWREIYEQYF.

The sample holds many counts of this clonotype. The rearrangement uses TRBV3-1 and TRBJ2-7; D unresolved. The V end lost 5 bases, the J end lost 4 bases, and 6 bases lay between the germline ends. Germline V gene sequence: CDR1 LGHDT, CDR2 YNNKEL (reference sequence). This CDR3 comprises 11 residues. CDR3 amino acids: CASSNGYEQYF. DNA for the CDR3: TGTGCCAGCAGCAACGGGTACGAGCAGTACTTC.

In this sample, this clonotype turned up many times. The CDR3 reads CATSRDTGAFIGELFF. The CDR3 coding sequence is TGTGCCACCAGCAGAGATACTGGGGCGTTTATCGGGGAGCTGTTTTTT. The genes are TRBV15 and TRBJ2-2; D is possibly TRBD1 (5 bases). Germline-derived CDR1 and CDR2 are LNHNV and YYDKDF (reference sequence). The CDR3 is 16 residues long. Trimming shortened V by 0 bases and J by 7 bases, and 15 bases separated the two germline ends.

This clonotype was counted ten times or more. The chain uses TRBV28 and TRBJ2-7, with D unclear. There are 13 residues in the CDR3. V lost 7 bases and J lost 4, with 14 bases in between. Germline V CDR1 and CDR2: MDHEN, SYDVKM. The CDR3 bases are TGTGCCAGCACCTCCCATTGGGGATACGAGCAGTACTTC. It translates to CASTSHWGYEQYF.

This clonotype has a count of ten or more. This rearrangement joins TRBV10-2 to TRBJ2-5; 9 nucleotides line up with TRBD2. J was trimmed by 5 bases and V by 6 bases; bases with no gene match: 13. The CDR3 consists of 16 residues. Germline V gene sequence: CDR1 WSHSY, CDR2 SAAADI. CDR3 in DNA: TGCGCCAGCAGAACCACCGGGACTAGCCTGGGCGAGACCCAGTACTTC. It yields the protein CASRTTGTSLGETQYF.

This clonotype was counted between two and nine times. CDR3 amino acids: CASSTSTGASYNEQFF. CDR3 coding DNA: TGTGCCAGCAGCACCTCGACAGGGGCCTCCTACAATGAGCAGTTCTTC. The chain couples TRBV7-2 to TRBJ2-1, with 8 bases fitting TRBD1. Losses at the gene ends were 5 bases for V and 0 bases for J; bases not matched to a gene: 6. CDR3 size: 16 residues. Germline V lookup: CDR1 SGHTA, CDR2 FQGNSA.

This clonotype came up many times. The chain's CDR3 is CATSDGYGYTF. Written as DNA, the CDR3 is TGTGCCACTTCGGACGGCTATGGCTACACCTTC. The chain has TRBV2 and TRBJ1-2, with D unclear. CDR1 and CDR2 from the germline V gene are SNHLY and FYNNEI. V lost 10 bases and J 4 bases, leaving 10 bases between the germline ends. The CDR3 is made up of 11 amino acids.

This clonotype was counted many times. The CDR3 nucleotides read TGCAGTGCTAGATCAGGGGAAAAGGCTCAGCCCCAGCATTTT. Its translation is CSARSGEKAQPQHF. V is TRBV20-1 and J is TRBJ1-5, with D possibly matching TRBD1 (6 bases). Per the germline V gene, CDR1 is DFQATT and CDR2 is SNEGSKA (reference sequence). The ends were cut back, 2 bases at V and 6 bases at J, with 14 bases in the middle. The CDR3 runs to 14 residues.

The V call is TRBV20-1, the J call TRBJ2-1; 14 nucleotides agree with TRBD2. After removal of 5 bases from V and 9 bases from J, the junction contained 15 bases not matched to a gene. Germline-derived CDR1 and CDR2 are DFQATT and SNEGSKA (reference sequence). The CDR3 is 17 amino acids. The CDR3 DNA follows: TGCAGTGCTCGAAAAGCCGGGACTAGCGGGAGTTTCGGTGAGCAGTTCTTC. Protein: CSARKAGTSGSFGEQFF.

The V call is TRBV7-9, the J call TRBJ2-2, with D possibly being TRBD1 (6 bases). This CDR3 comprises 17 residues. The germline gives CDR1 SEHNR, CDR2 FQNEAQ (reference sequence). The V end was cut by 3 bases, the J end by 3 bases, with 17 bases between. CDR3: CASSFARGYGDTGELFF. Here the CDR3 DNA reads TGTGCCAGCAGCTTTGCTAGGGGGTACGGGGACACCGGGGAGCTGTTTTTT.

This clonotype was seen at least ten times. The genes are TRBV27 and TRBJ2-3, with D unclear. Germline loops: CDR1 MNHEY, CDR2 SMNVEV (reference sequence). V was cut by 3 bases and J by 1 base, with 17 bases left in between. The CDR3 consists of 17 residues. CDR3 protein: CASSFPRLSGGTDTQYF. The CDR3 DNA reads as TGTGCCAGCAGTTTCCCCAGGCTCTCCGGCGGCACAGATACGCAGTATTTT.

The chain links TRBV12-3 or TRBV12-4 to TRBJ1-2; 7 nucleotides agree with TRBD1. This CDR3 comprises 13 residues. J was trimmed by 6 bases and V by 4 bases; bases with no gene match: 5. The chain's CDR3 is CASSSGQANGYTF. In DNA, the CDR3 is TGTGCCAGCAGTTCAGGACAGGCCAATGGCTACACCTTC.

The gene calls are TRBV11-2 and TRBJ2-5; 7 bases map to TRBD2. CDR3 size: 16 residues. Germline V gives CDR1 SGHAT, CDR2 FQNNGV. V gave up 1 base and J gave up 0 bases; unmatched junction bases: 5. CDR3 in amino acids: CASSLGAGVYQETQYF. The CDR3 nucleotides read TGTGCCAGCAGCTTAGGGGCGGGAGTGTACCAAGAGACCCAGTACTTC.

This clonotype was detected a few times. The V call is TRBV4-1, the J call TRBJ2-4; TRBD1 matches 9 bases. The CDR3 is made up of 15 amino acids. CDR1 MGHRA and CDR2 YSYEKL come from the germline V gene. J lost 7 bases, V lost 4 bases, and 8 bases had no gene match. As DNA, the CDR3 is TGCGCCAGCAGCCTTTTCCGGACAGGGGTGAACATTCAGTACTTC. Translating gives CASSLFRTGVNIQYF.

This clonotype showed up many times. CDR3 region: CASSLVAVGYTEAFF. CDR3 DNA sequence: TGTGCCAGCAGCTTAGTGGCAGTCGGGTACACTGAAGCTTTCTTT. The V and J genes are TRBV7-8 and TRBJ1-1; no clear D gene. CDR3 length: 15 amino acids. The V gene lost 1 base and the J gene lost 3 bases, with 12 bases spanning the gap. The germline gives CDR1 SGHVS, CDR2 FQNEAQ.